This record looks at one TCR beta chain sequence and its context. As yet, its antigen is unknown. This entry comes from a study of T cell responses to AZD1222 COVID-19 vaccine. The data were produced by immunoSEQ multiplex PCR, yet TCRdb's version contains in-frame clones alone and is incomplete. The data hold roughly 6,100 clones, with more than 75% observed a single time. Broader study findings: Reportedly, nearly half of unique spike TCRs recognized epitopes outside B.1.351/B.1.1.7 mutations.

Germline loops: CDR1 LNHDA, CDR2 SQIVND (reference sequence). Trimming took off 5 bases at V and 7 bases at J, with 11 bases between the two ends. The CDR3 loop spans 12 amino acids. Sequencing was performed on peripheral blood, taken 28 days after the second AZD1222 dose. The clonotype originates from an adult who received the AZD1222 COVID-19 vaccine. The chain has TRBV19 and TRBJ1-1, with D possibly TRBD1 on 6 matching bases. CDR3 sequence: CASSLTGIEAFF. DNA for the CDR3: TGTGCCAGTAGTCTAACAGGGATTGAAGCTTTCTTT.